Following are 18 T cell receptor beta chains from one sample sequenced in a study of blood T cell repertoires in COVID-19. Clones were read by immunoSEQ multiplex PCR, and TCRdb kept only the in-frame ones, dropping some. The data hold 110,000 or so clones, with 65% to 90% observed a single time. The sequenced sample was peripheral blood. All receptors derive from a man aged 45-65 years with acute or convalescent COVID-19.

Details on this clone: Other DNA sequences of this sample code for an identical CDR3. The rearrangement joins TRBV4-2 to TRBJ2-7, with D perhaps TRBD1 (6 bases). Germline CDR1 and CDR2: LGHNA and YNFKEQ. Trimming took 1 base from V and 2 from J, leaving 12 bases between them. The CDR3 contains 15 residues. Written as DNA, the CDR3 is TGTGCCAGCAGCCAAGCAGTTGGACAGACCTACGAGCAGTACTTC. Translation: CASSQAVGQTYEQYF.

J is TRBJ1-6 and V is TRBV3-1 (or the pseudogene TRBV3-2); D not resolved. The V gene's germline CDR1 is LGHDT and CDR2 YNNKEL (reference sequence). This CDR3 is 13 amino acids long. With 1 base removed from V and 10 bases from J, the gap between germline ends came to 8 bases. The CDR3: CASSQGSNSPLHF. The CDR3 DNA reads as TGTGCCAGCAGCCAAGGATCTAACTCACCCCTCCACTTT.

The chain links TRBV2 to TRBJ1-5, with 7 bases fitting TRBD1. Losses at the gene ends were 8 bases for V and 4 bases for J; bases not matched to a gene: 5. The V gene's germline CDR1 is SNHLY and CDR2 FYNNEI. This CDR3 is built from 13 residues. DNA for the CDR3: TGTGCCAGCGGTAACAGGGGAAATCAGCCCCAGCATTTT. Its translation is CASGNRGNQPQHF.

The chain couples TRBV24-1 to TRBJ2-5; tentatively, D is TRBD1 (5 bases). This CDR3 has 15 amino acids. Germline V CDR1 and CDR2: KGHDR, SFDVKD. The V gene lost 4 bases and the J gene lost 1 base, with 12 bases spanning the gap. The CDR3 coding sequence is TGTGCCACCAGTGACTTCACAGGCCTCCAAGAGACCCAGTACTTC. This translates into CATSDFTGLQETQYF.

The V call is TRBV7-3, the J call TRBJ2-1, with D possibly matching TRBD2 (5 bases). There are 17 residues in the CDR3. Germline CDR1 reads SGHTA; CDR2 reads FQGTGA. Trimming shortened V by 5 bases and J by 0 bases, and 17 bases separated the two germline ends. The DNA for the CDR3 is TGTGCCAGCAGCCTGGACGGGGTCCCTAACTCCTACAATGAGCAGTTCTTC. This encodes CASSLDGVPNSYNEQFF.

This sequence joins TRBV5-6 and TRBJ2-1; D is possibly TRBD2 (5 bases). Trimming stripped 4 bases from V and 3 bases from J, with 8 bases between. The germline V gene encodes CDR1 SGHDT and CDR2 YYEEEE. This CDR3 is built from 13 residues. The CDR3 protein is CASSDGIYNEQFF. The CDR3 DNA sequence: TGTGCCAGCAGCGACGGGATCTACAATGAGCAGTTCTTC.

This chain connects TRBV7-8 to TRBJ2-3; 9 nucleotides agree with TRBD2. The CDR3 runs to 16 residues. V was clipped by 2 bases and J by 5 bases; unmatched bases: 8. Germline CDR1 SGHVS, CDR2 FQNEAQ. The CDR3 protein is CASSLMGGGAGDTQYF. The DNA for the CDR3 is TGTGCCAGCAGCTTAATGGGCGGGGGGGCCGGAGATACGCAGTATTTT. Filled out from reference TRBV7-8 and TRBJ2-3, the complete variable domain reads GAGVSQSPRYKVAKRGQDVALRCDPISGHVSLFWYQQALGQGPEFLTYFQNEAQLDKSGLPSDRFFAERPEGSVSTLKIQRTQQEDSAVYLCASSLMGGGAGDTQYFGPGTRLTVL.

The count of this clone is one. The chain carries TRBV7-9 and TRBJ1-5; a possible D gene is TRBD1 (5 bases). Trimming cost V 5 bases and J 0 bases, with 8 bases left between them. Per the germline V gene, CDR1 is SEHNR and CDR2 is FQNEAQ (reference sequence). CDR3 length equals 14 residues. CDR3 loop: CASSAQGSNQPQHF. The CDR3 DNA sequence: TGTGCCAGCAGCGCGCAGGGTAGCAATCAGCCCCAGCATTTT.

The chain couples TRBV19 to TRBJ1-1; tentatively, D is TRBD1 (5 bases). CDR1 is LNHDA, CDR2 SQIVND, per germline (reference sequence). Trimming shortened V by 10 bases and J by 3 bases, and 18 bases separated the two germline ends. CDR3 length equals 14 residues. In nucleotides, the CDR3 is TGTGCCATCAAATCGGCGGGGGGGTACACTGAAGCTTTCTTT. Translated, it gives CAIKSAGGYTEAFF.

V is TRBV14 and J is TRBJ1-1; D possibly corresponds to TRBD1 (5 bases). CDR3 size: 13 residues. The V end was cut by 5 bases, the J end by 6 bases, with 13 bases between. Germline assignment: CDR1 SGHDN and CDR2 FVKESK. Here the CDR3 reads CASSAHGGAEAFF. Here the CDR3 DNA reads TGTGCCAGCAGCGCGCATGGGGGGGCTGAAGCTTTCTTT.

CDR3 sequence (DNA): TGTGCCAGCAGCGGGAACAGGGTAGTTCAAAATGAGCAGTTCTTC. This translates into CASSGNRVVQNEQFF. The rearrangement links TRBV6-5 to TRBJ2-1, with D tentatively TRBD1 (6 bases). The CDR3 length is 15 residues. Per the germline V gene, CDR1 is MNHEY and CDR2 is SVGAGI. V lost 6 bases and J 7 bases, leaving 19 bases between the germline ends.

CDR3 residues: CASSPLRSADTQYF. The CDR3 coding sequence is TGTGCCAGCTCACCATTGAGGAGCGCAGATACGCAGTATTTT. The chain carries TRBV18 and TRBJ2-3; no definite D call. Trimming cost V 2 bases and J 4 bases, with 10 bases left between them. This CDR3 is built from 14 residues. Germline CDR1 and CDR2: KGHSH and LQKENI.

The genes are TRBV2 and TRBJ1-5; the D gene is possibly TRBD1 (6 bases). There are 14 residues in the CDR3. Germline V lookup: CDR1 SNHLY, CDR2 FYNNEI. Trimming pared 4 bases from V and 4 bases from J, leaving 11 bases between. The CDR3 loop is CASSVRGSNQPQHF. The DNA of the CDR3 is TGTGCCAGCAGTGTTAGGGGGTCGAATCAGCCCCAGCATTTT.

This clone was found once. The chain couples TRBV19 to TRBJ2-7, with 8 bases aligning to TRBD1. This CDR3 contains 15 residues. In germline, CDR1 is LNHDA, CDR2 SQIVND (reference sequence). Germline trimming cut 7 bases from V and 1 base from J; bases unmatched to any gene: 9. The CDR3 DNA reads as TGTGCCAGTAAAATTATTGGGACAGGTTCCTACGAGCAGTACTTC. Translated, it gives CASKIIGTGSYEQYF.

The rearrangement joins TRBV7-9 to TRBJ1-1; a possible D gene is TRBD1 (5 bases). Germline lookup yields CDR1 SEHNR and CDR2 FQNEAQ (reference sequence). The CDR3 is 11 amino acids. Trimming took off 6 bases at V and 12 bases at J, with 14 bases between the two ends. The CDR3, as DNA: TGTGCCAGCAGTTCGGACAAACGAACTTTCTTT. This translates into CASSSDKRTFF.

This clone appeared a few times. The CDR3 here is CASSLYRGLDNQPQHF. CDR3 nucleotide sequence: TGTGCCAGCAGTTTATACCGGGGATTGGATAATCAGCCCCAGCATTTT. The rearrangement links TRBV28 to TRBJ1-5; unclear D gene. V was cut by 1 base and J by 4 bases, with 14 bases left in between. CDR3 length equals 16 residues. Per the germline V gene, CDR1 is MDHEN and CDR2 is SYDVKM. Supplemented by reference TRBV28 and TRBJ1-5, the full variable domain reads DVKVTQSSRYLVKRTGEKVFLECVQDMDHENMFWYRQDPGLGLRLIYFSYDVKMKEKGDIPEGYSVSREKKERFSLILESASTNQTSMYLCASSLYRGLDNQPQHFGDGTRLSIL.

In the case of this clone: At the DNA level, this CDR3 is encoded by other sequences in the same sample as well. DNA of the CDR3: TGTGCCAGCAGCGTAGAGGGGGCGAGCACAGATACGCAGTATTTT. As protein: CASSVEGASTDTQYF. This rearrangement joins TRBV9 to TRBJ2-3, with TRBD1 matching 7 bases. The CDR3 loop spans 15 amino acids. The V gene's germline CDR1 is SGDLS and CDR2 YYNGEE. V lost 0 bases, J lost 0 bases, and 1 base stayed unmatched.

As concerns this clone: Sequence at one end of the junction differs from germline and may be a read error. This chain connects TRBV7-7 to TRBJ2-5, with 14 bases identical to TRBD2. Per germline, CDR1 SSHAT and CDR2 FNYEAQ (reference sequence). The CDR3 is made up of 19 amino acids. The CDR3 sequence is CASSPRQGLTSGGEETQYF. The CDR3 nucleotides read TGTGCTAGCAGCCCTAGGCAGGGGTTGACTAGCGGGGGGGAAGAGACCCAGTACTTC.